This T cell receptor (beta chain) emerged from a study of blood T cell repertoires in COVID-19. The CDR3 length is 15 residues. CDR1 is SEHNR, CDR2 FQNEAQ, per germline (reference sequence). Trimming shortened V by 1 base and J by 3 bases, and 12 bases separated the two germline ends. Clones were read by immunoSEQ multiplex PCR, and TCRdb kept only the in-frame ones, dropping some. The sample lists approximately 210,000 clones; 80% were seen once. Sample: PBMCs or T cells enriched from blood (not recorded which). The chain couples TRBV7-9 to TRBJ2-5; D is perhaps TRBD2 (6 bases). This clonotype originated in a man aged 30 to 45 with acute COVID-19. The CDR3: CASSLEKGGKETQYF. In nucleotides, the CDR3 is TGTGCCAGCAGCTTAGAAAAAGGAGGGAAAGAGACCCAGTACTTC.